The entry that follows covers one TCR beta chain sequence. Its antigen is as yet unknown. Here immunoSEQ multiplex PCR was the method, and the copy in TCRdb shows in-frame clones only, minus some. The repertoire has about 1,500,000 clones, 95% to 97% of them found once; the top ten carry approximately 1.2%. This entry comes from a study of shared clonotypes between healthy human individuals. Points from the study as a whole: Tissues were not sampled, only blood, and their repertoires likely differ.

The source material was naive CD4+ T cells sorted from blood. Subset meaning: CD45RA+ positively selected. The TCR sequence derives from a man aged 25-45 years in good health.

The CDR3 here is CASSVTGEGYNEKLFF. CDR3 sequence (DNA): TGTGCCAGCAGCGTAACAGGGGAGGGATATAATGAAAAACTGTTTTTT. The rearrangement uses TRBV9 and TRBJ1-4; 7 positions agree with TRBD1. Germline V gene lookup returns CDR1 SGDLS and CDR2 YYNGEE. V was pared by 1 base and J by 4 bases, with 7 bases of the junction left unmatched. This CDR3 comprises 16 residues.